The 32 T cell receptor beta chains presented below share a single source sample, sequenced in a study of long-term antiretroviral therapy in people with HIV. A v3.0 immunoSEQ assay was performed at survey level. Clones were read by immunoSEQ multiplex PCR, and TCRdb kept only the in-frame ones, dropping some. The sample yields tens of thousands of clones, approximately 87% seen once. Here the sequenced sample was unsorted PBMCs, taken 4.7 to 5 years after starting antiretroviral therapy. All receptors derive from a man aged 40-49 years with HIV.

This sequence joins TRBV6-5 and TRBJ1-2, with 7 positions matching TRBD1. Germline trimming cut 6 bases from V and 0 bases from J; bases unmatched to any gene: 4. The CDR3 sequence is 14 residues long. Germline V CDR1 and CDR2: MNHEY, SVGAGI. This chain's CDR3 is CASSTGTANYGYTF. For the CDR3, the DNA is TGTGCCAGCAGCACCGGGACAGCTAACTATGGCTACACCTTC.

The rearrangement joins TRBV19 to TRBJ2-1; 7 nucleotides line up with TRBD2. The CDR3 runs to 14 residues. V was clipped by 6 bases and J by 3 bases; unmatched bases: 5. Per the germline V gene, CDR1 is LNHDA and CDR2 is SQIVND (reference sequence). The CDR3, as DNA: TGTGCCAGTAGCCCTAGCGGAGTCTACAATGAGCAGTTCTTC. As protein: CASSPSGVYNEQFF.

The genes are TRBV6-6 and TRBJ1-2, with a tentative D call TRBD1 (6 bases). V was shortened by 4 bases and J by 8 bases, with 14 bases between the two germline ends. The germline V gene has CDR1 MNHNY and CDR2 SVGAGI (reference sequence). The CDR3 extends over 13 amino acids. The DNA for the CDR3 is TGTGCCAGCAGTTCCCTGGACAGTGTGGGCTACACCTTC. Its protein is CASSSLDSVGYTF.

CDR3 sequence: CASSEWEGSLAKNIQYF. CDR3 DNA sequence: TGCGCCAGCAGTGAGTGGGAGGGGTCCTTAGCCAAAAACATTCAGTACTTC. V gene TRBV10-2 combines with J gene TRBJ2-4; 7 nucleotides line up with TRBD2. This CDR3 spans 17 amino acids. The germline CDR1 and CDR2 sequences are WSHSY and SAAADI. V trimming: 1 base; J trimming: 0 bases; junction bases outside the gene matches: 6.

The chain couples TRBV18 to TRBJ2-7; D is tentatively TRBD1 or TRBD2 (5 bases each). Germline V gene sequence: CDR1 KGHSH, CDR2 LQKENI. V was pared by 6 bases and J by 0 bases, with 12 bases between. The CDR3 is made up of 14 amino acids. CDR3 sequence (DNA): TGTGCCAGCTCTCGGGACCGATCCTCCTACGAGCAGTACTTC. Its translation is CASSRDRSSYEQYF.

This clone was counted once. The chain is built from TRBV5-1 and TRBJ2-5, with TRBD2 matching over 13 bases. This CDR3 spans 16 amino acids. The V gene's germline CDR1 is SGHRS and CDR2 YFSETQ. After removal of 5 bases from V and 5 bases from J, the junction contained 9 bases not matched to a gene. The CDR3 is CASRSGLAGVGETQYF. DNA of the CDR3: TGCGCCAGCAGATCCGGACTAGCGGGGGTGGGGGAGACCCAGTACTTC.

The V gene is TRBV14, the J gene TRBJ2-3; D is ambiguous. Trimming stripped 1 base from V and 10 bases from J, with 9 bases between. The CDR3 sequence is 12 residues long. Germline lookup yields CDR1 SGHDN and CDR2 FVKESK. The CDR3, as DNA: TGTGCCAGCAGCCAAGTCCCTGTCGCGCAGTATTTT. It specifies CASSQVPVAQYF.

The chain links TRBV21-1 to TRBJ2-5; the D call of TRBD2 is as the table states it, not checked on the DNA. TRBV21-1 is listed as a pseudogene. The CDR3 sequence is 16 residues long. The CDR3 region has the DNA TGTGCCAGCAGCAATTTTCGCCACGGGGTCCAAGAGACCCAGTACTTC. Its translation is CASSNFRHGVQETQYF.

The chain combines TRBV5-1 with TRBJ2-5, with D uncertain. The CDR3 is 13 amino acids. Between the trimmed V and J ends, which lost 4 bases and 2 bases, there was a span of 9 bases. The germline CDR1 and CDR2 sequences are SGHRS and YFSETQ. The CDR3: CASSAGVQETQYF. CDR3 nucleotides: TGCGCCAGCAGCGCAGGAGTGCAAGAGACCCAGTACTTC.

V gene TRBV11-2 combines with J gene TRBJ1-2; no clear D. V was pared by 5 bases and J by 4 bases, with 17 bases between. Germline V lookup: CDR1 SGHAT, CDR2 FQNNGV. The CDR3 consists of 15 residues. CDR3 sequence: CASSLIATVGYGYTF. CDR3 nucleotide sequence: TGTGCCAGCAGCCTGATAGCTACGGTGGGCTATGGCTACACCTTC.

DNA for the CDR3: TGTGCCAGCAGCTTAGGCGACGACGATGGTAAAGCTTTCTTT. This encodes CASSLGDDDGKAFF. The V call is TRBV11-3, the J call TRBJ1-1, with no clear D. CDR3 length: 14 amino acids. The germline V gene has CDR1 SGHNT and CDR2 YENEEA. Deletions cut 1 base from V and 9 bases from J, with 15 bases between.

The sample holds a few counts of this clone. This chain uses TRBV10-3 with TRBJ2-5; D not certain. The CDR3 covers 12 residues. Per germline, CDR1 ENHRY and CDR2 SYGVKD. Trimming stripped 3 bases from V and 3 bases from J, with 5 bases between. CDR3 coding DNA: TGTGCCATCAGTGACCCGGAAGAGACCCAGTACTTC. Its translation: CAISDPEETQYF.

This clone was seen once. The rearrangement uses TRBV18 and TRBJ2-2; D may be TRBD1 (6 bases). Germline lookup yields CDR1 KGHSH and CDR2 LQKENI. CDR3 length: 13 amino acids. V was shortened by 0 bases and J by 11 bases, with 10 bases between the two germline ends. In nucleotides, the CDR3 is TGTGCCAGCTCACCACCAGCCGGGACAGAGCTGTTTTTT. Translating gives CASSPPAGTELFF.

The rearrangement joins TRBV19 to TRBJ1-4; no clear D gene. This CDR3 is built from 15 residues. V gave up 3 bases and J gave up 8 bases, with 16 bases separating them. Germline CDR1 LNHDA, CDR2 SQIVND (reference sequence). DNA for the CDR3: TGTGCCAGTAGTATTGGGGTTGTCGGGCGGGAAAAACTGTTTTTT. Its protein is CASSIGVVGREKLFF. The full variable domain, its missing parts supplied by reference TRBV19 and TRBJ1-4, is DGGITQSPKYLFRKEGQNVTLSCEQNLNHDAMYWYRQDPGQGLRLIYYSQIVNDFQKGDIAEGYSVSREKKESFPLTVTSAQKNPTAFYLCASSIGVVGREKLFFGSGTQLSVL.

This clone came up a few times. The chain has TRBV4-3 and TRBJ2-5, with D perhaps matching TRBD1 (6 bases). The length of the CDR3 is 13 residues. CDR1 LGHNA and CDR2 YSLEER come from the germline V gene. The ends were cut back, 4 bases at V and 5 bases at J, with 11 bases in the middle. The CDR3 DNA is TGCGCCAGCAGCCGGACAGAACCGGAGACCCAGTACTTC. Translated, it gives CASSRTEPETQYF.

The chain combines TRBV10-2 with TRBJ1-2; no clear D. Per germline, CDR1 WSHSY and CDR2 SAAADI. Trimming took off 2 bases at V and 4 bases at J, with 17 bases between the two ends. This CDR3 has 16 residues. CDR3 bases: TGCGCCAGCAGTGAGCGAGCCTTTTGGGGAGGCTATGGCTACACCTTC. It specifies CASSERAFWGGYGYTF.

This clone has a single count. The rearrangement uses TRBV7-2 and TRBJ2-7; D remains ambiguous. This CDR3 comprises 14 residues. Germline-derived CDR1 and CDR2 are SGHTA and FQGNSA. Trimming pared 5 bases from V and 4 bases from J, leaving 15 bases between. The chain's CDR3 is CASSPPYGPYEQYF. The CDR3 region has the DNA TGTGCCAGCAGCCCCCCCTATGGGCCGTACGAGCAGTACTTC.

This chain links TRBV5-4 with TRBJ1-2; 7 bases are a match to TRBD1. Germline loops: CDR1 SGHNT, CDR2 YYREEE (reference sequence). V lost 6 bases to trimming and J lost 7 bases; unmatched junction nucleotides: 3. The CDR3 loop spans 11 amino acids. In nucleotides, the CDR3 is TGTGCCAGCACAACAGGGGTTGGCTACACCTTC. Its protein product is CASTTGVGYTF.

The chain carries TRBV19 and TRBJ1-1; D ambiguous. V was shortened by 7 bases and J by 1 base, with 10 bases between the two germline ends. CDR1 is LNHDA and CDR2 is SQIVND in the germline V gene (reference sequence). The length of the CDR3 is 13 residues. The DNA of the CDR3 is TGTGCCAGTACTCCTAATTGGAACACTGAAGCTTTCTTT. Residues: CASTPNWNTEAFF. The complete variable domain, with remaining parts taken from reference TRBV19 and TRBJ1-1, reads DGGITQSPKYLFRKEGQNVTLSCEQNLNHDAMYWYRQDPGQGLRLIYYSQIVNDFQKGDIAEGYSVSREKKESFPLTVTSAQKNPTAFYLCASTPNWNTEAFFGQGTRLTVV.

The chain recombines TRBV5-4 with TRBJ2-7; 14 bases map to TRBD2. Germline loops: CDR1 SGHNT, CDR2 YYREEE (reference sequence). This CDR3 comprises 18 residues. The trim removed 4 bases at V and 1 base at J, leaving 10 bases unmatched. CDR3 residues: CASSGAGTSGSRSYEQYF. CDR3 nucleotide sequence: TGTGCCAGCAGCGGAGCCGGGACTAGCGGGAGTAGGTCCTACGAGCAGTACTTC.

The CDR3 loop reads CASSPGRRTTYEQYF. The CDR3 nucleotides read TGTGCCAGCAGCCCGGGACGTCGGACCACCTACGAGCAGTACTTC. The chain uses TRBV5-8 and TRBJ2-7; possibly TRBD1 or TRBD2 for D (5 bases each). CDR1 SGHTS and CDR2 YDEGEE come from the germline V gene. Trimming stripped 4 bases from V and 2 bases from J, with 16 bases between. The CDR3 is 15 residues long.

This chain's CDR3 is CASSSRSGGGYTF. In DNA form, the CDR3 reads TGTGCCAGCAGCTCAAGATCGGGGGGTGGCTACACCTTC. The chain employs TRBV11-2 and TRBJ1-2; D may be TRBD1 (5 bases). CDR1 and CDR2 from the germline V gene are SGHAT and FQNNGV. The V and J ends lost 4 bases and 7 bases respectively, with 13 bases between them. The CDR3 has 13 amino acids.

The rearrangement links TRBV7-2 to TRBJ2-7, with 14 bases fitting TRBD2. Germline V gene lookup returns CDR1 SGHTA and CDR2 FQGNSA. V was clipped by 5 bases and J by 6 bases; unmatched bases: 9. This CDR3 has 16 residues. CDR3 residues: CASSPGLAGGILEQYF. Written as DNA, the CDR3 is TGTGCCAGCAGCCCCGGACTAGCGGGAGGTATCCTCGAGCAGTACTTC.

V and J are TRBV7-9 and TRBJ1-5, with D maybe TRBD1 (5 bases). V lost 2 bases and J 7 bases, leaving 9 bases between the germline ends. This CDR3 is 13 amino acids long. The germline V gene encodes CDR1 SEHNR and CDR2 FQNEAQ (reference sequence). The CDR3 DNA is TGTGCCAGCAGCTTACAGGGTGGCCAGCCCCAGCATTTT. Its protein product is CASSLQGGQPQHF.

V is TRBV5-4 and J is TRBJ2-3; D is ambiguous. CDR3 length: 13 residues. V shed 1 base and J shed 4 bases, with 7 bases lying between them. Looked up from germline, CDR1 is SGHNT and CDR2 is YYREEE (reference sequence). The CDR3 DNA is TGTGCCAGCAGCTTGTATGGTCCAGATACGCAGTATTTT. Translating gives CASSLYGPDTQYF.

The gene calls are TRBV28 and TRBJ2-5; 9 bases are a match to TRBD1. Trimming removed 5 bases from V and 5 bases from J; junction bases left unmatched: 12. The CDR3 totals 16 residues. Germline CDR1 and CDR2: MDHEN and SYDVKM. The CDR3 loop is CASSASGTGSVETQYF. CDR3 bases: TGTGCCAGCAGTGCCTCCGGGACAGGGTCTGTTGAGACCCAGTACTTC.

The chain carries TRBV30 and TRBJ2-3; 12 bases line up with TRBD2. Germline lookup yields CDR1 GTSNPN and CDR2 SVGIG (reference sequence). CDR3 length: 17 residues. Losses at the gene ends were 0 bases for V and 4 bases for J; bases not matched to a gene: 8. This chain's CDR3 is CAWSVRRTSGNPDTQYF. The DNA for the CDR3 is TGTGCCTGGAGTGTACGGAGGACTAGCGGGAACCCAGATACGCAGTATTTT.

This chain joins TRBV5-1 and TRBJ2-5; 9 bases align to TRBD2. Germline CDR1 is SGHRS and CDR2 is YFSETQ. The junction had 6 bases not matched to a gene; V was cut back by 4 bases and J by 5 bases. The length of the CDR3 is 14 residues. CDR3 in amino acids: CASSQPGLAETQYF. DNA of the CDR3: TGCGCCAGCAGCCAGCCTGGACTAGCGGAGACCCAGTACTTC. The complete variable domain, with remaining parts taken from reference TRBV5-1 and TRBJ2-5, reads KAGVTQTPRYLIKTRGQQVTLSCSPISGHRSVSWYQQTPGQGLQFLFEYFSETQRNKGNFPGRFSGRQFSNSRSEMNVSTLELGDSALYLCASSQPGLAETQYFGPGTRLLVL.

The chain joins TRBV7-9 to TRBJ1-2, with D possibly being TRBD1 (5 bases). Deletions cut 1 base from V and 2 bases from J, with 11 bases between. Germline V gives CDR1 SEHNR, CDR2 FQNEAQ (reference sequence). The CDR3 length is 15 residues. The chain's CDR3 is CASSLGQGLNYGYTF. The CDR3 DNA is TGTGCCAGCAGCTTAGGGCAGGGCCTAAACTATGGCTACACCTTC.

The V call is TRBV28, the J call TRBJ1-2; TRBD1 agrees at 8 bases. V lost 6 bases, J lost 7 bases, and 7 bases stayed unmatched. Germline V CDR1 and CDR2: MDHEN, SYDVKM. CDR3 length: 13 amino acids. CDR3 protein: CASRKQGVPGYTF. In DNA, the CDR3 is TGTGCCAGCAGGAAACAGGGGGTTCCTGGCTACACCTTC.

V is TRBV29-1 and J is TRBJ2-1; a weak D match, TRBD1 (6 bases). Trimming took off 6 bases at V and 4 bases at J, with 7 bases between the two ends. The CDR3 has 11 amino acids. Per the germline V gene, CDR1 is SQVTM and CDR2 is ANQGSEA. CDR3 residues: CSVGQYNEQFF. For the CDR3, the DNA is TGCAGCGTCGGACAGTACAATGAGCAGTTCTTC.

The rearrangement uses TRBV5-4 and TRBJ1-1; TRBD1 is a possible D gene (6 bases). Between the trimmed V and J ends, which lost 4 bases and 1 base, there was a span of 8 bases. The CDR3 length is 13 residues. Germline CDR1 and CDR2: SGHNT and YYREEE (reference sequence). The CDR3, as DNA: TGTGCCAGCAGCAAGGGACAGAACACTGAAGCTTTCTTT. It translates to CASSKGQNTEAFF.